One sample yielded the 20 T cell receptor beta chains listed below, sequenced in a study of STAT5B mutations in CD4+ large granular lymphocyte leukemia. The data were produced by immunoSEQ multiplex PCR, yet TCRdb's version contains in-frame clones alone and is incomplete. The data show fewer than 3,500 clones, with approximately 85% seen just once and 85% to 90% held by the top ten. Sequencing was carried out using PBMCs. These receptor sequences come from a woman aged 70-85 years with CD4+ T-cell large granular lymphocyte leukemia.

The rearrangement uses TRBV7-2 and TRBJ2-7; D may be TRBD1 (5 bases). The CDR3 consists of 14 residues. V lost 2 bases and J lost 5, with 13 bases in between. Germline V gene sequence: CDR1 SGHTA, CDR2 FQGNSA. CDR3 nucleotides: TGTGCCAGCAGCTTACAGAGACAGCTCGACGAGCAGTACTTC. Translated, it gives CASSLQRQLDEQYF.

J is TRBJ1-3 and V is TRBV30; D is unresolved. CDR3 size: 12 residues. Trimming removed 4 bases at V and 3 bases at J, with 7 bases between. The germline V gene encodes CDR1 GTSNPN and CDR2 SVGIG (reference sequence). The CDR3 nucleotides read TGTGCCTGGATGGATGATGGAAACACCATATATTTT. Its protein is CAWMDDGNTIYF.

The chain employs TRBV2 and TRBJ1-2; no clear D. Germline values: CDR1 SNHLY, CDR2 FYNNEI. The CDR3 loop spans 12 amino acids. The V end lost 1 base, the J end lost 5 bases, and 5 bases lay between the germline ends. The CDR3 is CASSEGGYGYTF. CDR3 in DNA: TGTGCCAGCAGTGAAGGGGGTTATGGCTACACCTTC.

The chain's CDR3 is CASSSGAYYEQYF. The CDR3, as DNA: TGTGCCAGCAGTTCAGGGGCGTACTACGAGCAGTACTTC. J is TRBJ2-7 and V is TRBV28; perhaps TRBD1 as D (6 bases). With 4 bases removed from V and 3 bases from J, the gap between germline ends came to 10 bases. The germline V gene has CDR1 MDHEN and CDR2 SYDVKM. There are 13 residues in the CDR3.

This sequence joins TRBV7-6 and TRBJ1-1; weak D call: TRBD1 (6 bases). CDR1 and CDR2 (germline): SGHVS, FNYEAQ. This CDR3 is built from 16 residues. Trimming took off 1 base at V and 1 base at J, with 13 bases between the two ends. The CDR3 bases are TGTGCCAGCAGCTTAGGGCAGGCAGGGGCGAACACTGAAGCTTTCTTT. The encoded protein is CASSLGQAGANTEAFF.

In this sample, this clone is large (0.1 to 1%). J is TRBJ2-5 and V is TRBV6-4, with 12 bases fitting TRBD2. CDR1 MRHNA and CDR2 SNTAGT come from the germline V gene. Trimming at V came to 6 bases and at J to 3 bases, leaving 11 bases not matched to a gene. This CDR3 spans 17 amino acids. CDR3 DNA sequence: TGTGCCAGCAGCCAAAGGTCACTAGCGGGGGGAAAAGAGACCCAGTACTTC. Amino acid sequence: CASSQRSLAGGKETQYF.

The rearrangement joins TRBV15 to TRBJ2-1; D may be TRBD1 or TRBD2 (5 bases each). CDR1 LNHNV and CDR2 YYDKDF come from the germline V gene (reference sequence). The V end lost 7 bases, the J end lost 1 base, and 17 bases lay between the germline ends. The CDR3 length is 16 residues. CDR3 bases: TGTGCCACCACGGGGACGAGCGGAGGTTCCTACAATGAGCAGTTCTTC. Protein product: CATTGTSGGSYNEQFF.

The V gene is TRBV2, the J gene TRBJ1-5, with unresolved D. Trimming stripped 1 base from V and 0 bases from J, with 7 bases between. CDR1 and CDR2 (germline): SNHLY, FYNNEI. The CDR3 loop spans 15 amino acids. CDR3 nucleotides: TGTGCCAGCAGTGAAGAGGTCTATAGCAATCAGCCCCAGCATTTT. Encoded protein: CASSEEVYSNQPQHF. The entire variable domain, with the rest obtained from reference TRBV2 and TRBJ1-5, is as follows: EPEVTQTPSHQVTQMGQEVILRCVPISNHLYFYWYRQILGQKVEFLVSFYNNEISEKSEIFDDQFSVERPDGSNFTLKIRSTKLEDSAMYFCASSEEVYSNQPQHFGDGTRLSIL.

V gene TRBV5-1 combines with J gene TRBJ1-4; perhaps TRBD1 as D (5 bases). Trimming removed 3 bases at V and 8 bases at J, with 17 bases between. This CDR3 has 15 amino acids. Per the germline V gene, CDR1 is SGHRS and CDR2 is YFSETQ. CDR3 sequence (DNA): TGCGCCAGCAGCTCGGGAGGAAGGGGAGGAGAAAAACTGTTTTTT. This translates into CASSSGGRGGEKLFF. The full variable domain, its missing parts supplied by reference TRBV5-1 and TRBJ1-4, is KAGVTQTPRYLIKTRGQQVTLSCSPISGHRSVSWYQQTPGQGLQFLFEYFSETQRNKGNFPGRFSGRQFSNSRSEMNVSTLELGDSALYLCASSSGGRGGEKLFFGSGTQLSVL.

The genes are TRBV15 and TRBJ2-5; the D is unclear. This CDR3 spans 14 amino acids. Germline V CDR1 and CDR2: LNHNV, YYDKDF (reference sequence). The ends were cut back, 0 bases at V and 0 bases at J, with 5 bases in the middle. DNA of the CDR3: TGTGCCACCAGCAGAGATGTCTACCAAGAGACCCAGTACTTC. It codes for CATSRDVYQETQYF.

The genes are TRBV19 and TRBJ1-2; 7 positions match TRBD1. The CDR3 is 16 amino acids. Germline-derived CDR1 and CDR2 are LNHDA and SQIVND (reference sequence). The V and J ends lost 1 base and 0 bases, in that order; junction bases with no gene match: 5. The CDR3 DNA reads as TGTGCCAGTAGTATAGGAACAGGGGCGGCTAACTATGGCTACACCTTC. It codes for CASSIGTGAANYGYTF.

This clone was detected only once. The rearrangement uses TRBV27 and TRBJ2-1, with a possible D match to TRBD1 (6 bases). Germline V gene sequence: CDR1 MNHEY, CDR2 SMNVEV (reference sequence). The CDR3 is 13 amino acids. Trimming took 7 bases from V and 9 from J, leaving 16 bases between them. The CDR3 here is CASTLNRAGEQFF. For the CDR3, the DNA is TGTGCCAGCACCCTTAACAGGGCGGGTGAGCAGTTCTTC.

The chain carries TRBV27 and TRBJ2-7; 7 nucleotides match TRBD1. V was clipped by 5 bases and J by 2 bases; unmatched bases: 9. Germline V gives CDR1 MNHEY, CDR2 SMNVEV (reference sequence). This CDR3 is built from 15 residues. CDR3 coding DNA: TGTGCCAGCAGTACAGACAGGGATCGGGCCTACGAGCAGTACTTC. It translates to CASSTDRDRAYEQYF.

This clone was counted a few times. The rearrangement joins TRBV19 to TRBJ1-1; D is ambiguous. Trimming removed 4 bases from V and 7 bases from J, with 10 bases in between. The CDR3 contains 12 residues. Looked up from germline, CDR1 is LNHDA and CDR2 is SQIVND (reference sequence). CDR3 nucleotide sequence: TGTGCCAGTAGTAGGTCATCAGGTGAAGCTTTCTTT. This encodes CASSRSSGEAFF.

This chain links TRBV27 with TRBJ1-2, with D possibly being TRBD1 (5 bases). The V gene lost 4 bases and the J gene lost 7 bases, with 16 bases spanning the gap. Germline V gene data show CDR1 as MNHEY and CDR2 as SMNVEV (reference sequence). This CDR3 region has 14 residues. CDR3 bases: TGTGCCAGCAGTTCCGACATTGGGGGTGGTGGCTACACCTTC. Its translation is CASSSDIGGGGYTF.

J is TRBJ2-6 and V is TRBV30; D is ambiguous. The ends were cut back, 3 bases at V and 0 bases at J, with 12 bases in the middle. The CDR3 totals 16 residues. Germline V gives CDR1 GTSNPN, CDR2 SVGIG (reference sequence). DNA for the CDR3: TGTGCCTGGAGACGAGCCTCCCTCTCTGGGGCCAACGTCCTGACTTTC. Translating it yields CAWRRASLSGANVLTF.

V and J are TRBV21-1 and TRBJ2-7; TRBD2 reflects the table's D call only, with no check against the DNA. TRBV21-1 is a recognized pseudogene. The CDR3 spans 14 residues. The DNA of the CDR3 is TGTGCCAGCAGCGCACATAGCGGGGACCACGAGCAGTACTTC. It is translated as CASSAHSGDHEQYF.

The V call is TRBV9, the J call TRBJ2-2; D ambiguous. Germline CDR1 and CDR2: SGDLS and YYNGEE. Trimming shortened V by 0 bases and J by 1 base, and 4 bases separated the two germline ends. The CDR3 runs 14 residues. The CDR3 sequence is CASSVVGNTGELFF. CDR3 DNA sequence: TGTGCCAGCAGCGTAGTAGGGAACACCGGGGAGCTGTTTTTT. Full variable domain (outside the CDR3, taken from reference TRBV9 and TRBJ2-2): DSGVTQTPKHLITATGQRVTLRCSPRSGDLSVYWYQQSLDQGLQFLIQYYNGEERAKGNILERFSAQQFPDLHSELNLSSLELGDSALYFCASSVVGNTGELFFGEGSRLTVL.

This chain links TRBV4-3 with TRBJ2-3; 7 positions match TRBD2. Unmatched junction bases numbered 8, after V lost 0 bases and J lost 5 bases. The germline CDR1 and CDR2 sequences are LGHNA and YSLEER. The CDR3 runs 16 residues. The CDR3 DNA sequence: TGCGCCAGCAGCCAAGACTTGTCGGGGGGAGGAGATACGCAGTATTTT. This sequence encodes CASSQDLSGGGDTQYF.

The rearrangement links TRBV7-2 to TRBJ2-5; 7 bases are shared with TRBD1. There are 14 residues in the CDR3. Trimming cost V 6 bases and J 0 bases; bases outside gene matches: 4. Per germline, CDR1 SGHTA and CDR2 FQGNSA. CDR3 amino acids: CASRGQMYQETQYF. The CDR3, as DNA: TGTGCCAGCAGGGGACAGATGTACCAAGAGACCCAGTACTTC. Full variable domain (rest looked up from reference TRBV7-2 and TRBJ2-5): GAGVSQSPSNKVTEKGKDVELRCDPISGHTALYWYRQSLGQGLEFLIYFQGNSAPDKSGLPSDRFSAERTGGSVSTLTIQRTQQEDSAVYLCASRGQMYQETQYFGPGTRLLVL.